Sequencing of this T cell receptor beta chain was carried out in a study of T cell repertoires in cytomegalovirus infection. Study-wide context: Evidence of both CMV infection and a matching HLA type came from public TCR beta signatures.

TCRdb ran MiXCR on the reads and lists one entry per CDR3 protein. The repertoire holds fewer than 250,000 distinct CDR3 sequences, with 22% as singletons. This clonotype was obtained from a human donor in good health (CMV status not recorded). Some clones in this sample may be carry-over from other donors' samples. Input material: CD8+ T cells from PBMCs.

CDR3 sequence (DNA): TGTGCCACCTCGACAGGGTATTCACCCCTCCACTTT. This encodes CATSTGYSPLHF. The chain carries TRBV12-3 or TRBV12-4 and TRBJ1-6, with 7 bases fitting TRBD1. The CDR3 sequence is 12 residues long. With V trimmed by 10 bases and J by 8 bases, 5 bases remained unmatched.